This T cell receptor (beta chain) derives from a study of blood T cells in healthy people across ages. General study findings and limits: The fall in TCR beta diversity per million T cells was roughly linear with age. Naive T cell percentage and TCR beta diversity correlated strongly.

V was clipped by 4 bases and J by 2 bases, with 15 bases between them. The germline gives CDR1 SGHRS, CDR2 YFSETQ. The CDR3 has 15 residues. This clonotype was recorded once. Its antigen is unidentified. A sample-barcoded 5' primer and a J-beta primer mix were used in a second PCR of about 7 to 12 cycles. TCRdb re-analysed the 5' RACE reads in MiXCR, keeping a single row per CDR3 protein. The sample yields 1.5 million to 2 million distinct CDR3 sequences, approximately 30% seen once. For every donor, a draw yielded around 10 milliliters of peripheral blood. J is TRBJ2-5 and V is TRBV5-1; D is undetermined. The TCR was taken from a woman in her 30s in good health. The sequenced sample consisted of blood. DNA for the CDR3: TGCGCCAGCAGCCCCCGAGTACCAATACAAGAGACCCAGTACTTC. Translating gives CASSPRVPIQETQYF.